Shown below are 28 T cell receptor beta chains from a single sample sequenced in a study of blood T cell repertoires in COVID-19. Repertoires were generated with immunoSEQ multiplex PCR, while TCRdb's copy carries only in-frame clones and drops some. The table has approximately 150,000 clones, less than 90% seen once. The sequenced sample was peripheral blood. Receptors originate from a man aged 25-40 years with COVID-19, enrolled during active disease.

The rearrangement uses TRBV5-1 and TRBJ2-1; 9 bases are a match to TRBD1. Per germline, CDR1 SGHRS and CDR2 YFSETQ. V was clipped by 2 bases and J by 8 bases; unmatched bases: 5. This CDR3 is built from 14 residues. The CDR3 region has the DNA TGCGCCAGCAGCTTACAGGGGGCTGGCGATGAGCAGTTCTTC. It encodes CASSLQGAGDEQFF.

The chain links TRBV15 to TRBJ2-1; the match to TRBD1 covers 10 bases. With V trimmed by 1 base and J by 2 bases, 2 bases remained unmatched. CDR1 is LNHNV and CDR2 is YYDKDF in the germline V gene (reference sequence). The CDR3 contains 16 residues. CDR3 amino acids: CATSRVTGGTYNEQFF. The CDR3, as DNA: TGTGCCACCAGCAGAGTGACAGGGGGCACCTACAATGAGCAGTTCTTC.

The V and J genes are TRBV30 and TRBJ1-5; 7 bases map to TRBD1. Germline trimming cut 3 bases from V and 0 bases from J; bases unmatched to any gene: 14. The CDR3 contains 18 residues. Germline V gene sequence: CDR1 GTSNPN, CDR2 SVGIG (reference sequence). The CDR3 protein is CAWSATGALRYSNQPQHF. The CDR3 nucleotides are TGTGCCTGGAGCGCTACAGGGGCCCTCCGATATAGCAATCAGCCCCAGCATTTT.

CDR3 region: CASRAATSGSNEQFF. In DNA, the CDR3 is TGTGCCAGCAGGGCAGCGACTAGCGGGAGCAATGAGCAGTTCTTC. The J gene is TRBJ2-1, the V gene TRBV2; TRBD2 matches at 12 bases. The CDR3 length is 15 residues. The germline gives CDR1 SNHLY, CDR2 FYNNEI. With V trimmed by 6 bases and J by 6 bases, 6 bases remained unmatched.

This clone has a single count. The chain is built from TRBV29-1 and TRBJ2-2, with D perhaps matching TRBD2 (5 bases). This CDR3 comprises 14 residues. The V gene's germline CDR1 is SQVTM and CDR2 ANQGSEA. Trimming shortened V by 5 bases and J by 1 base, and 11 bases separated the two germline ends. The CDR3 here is CSVREAGNTGELFF. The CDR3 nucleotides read TGCAGCGTTCGAGAGGCGGGGAACACCGGGGAGCTGTTTTTT.

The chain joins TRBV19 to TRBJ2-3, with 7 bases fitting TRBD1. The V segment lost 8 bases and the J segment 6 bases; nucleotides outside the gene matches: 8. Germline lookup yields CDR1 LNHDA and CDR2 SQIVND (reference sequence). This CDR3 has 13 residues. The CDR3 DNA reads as TGTGCCAGTCACCCCAGGGGGACCGATACGCAGTATTTT. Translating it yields CASHPRGTDTQYF.

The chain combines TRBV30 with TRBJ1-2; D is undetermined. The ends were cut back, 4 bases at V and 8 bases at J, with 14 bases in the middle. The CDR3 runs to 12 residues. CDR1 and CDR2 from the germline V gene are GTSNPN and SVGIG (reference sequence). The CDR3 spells CAWTIPGKGYTF. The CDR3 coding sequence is TGTGCCTGGACAATCCCGGGAAAAGGCTACACCTTC.

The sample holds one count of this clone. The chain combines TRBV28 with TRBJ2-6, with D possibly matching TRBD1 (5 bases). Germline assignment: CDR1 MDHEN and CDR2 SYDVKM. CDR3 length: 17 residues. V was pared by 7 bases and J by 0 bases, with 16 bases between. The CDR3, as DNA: TGTGCCAGCAACTCCCTCGACAGTTTCTCTGGGGCCAACGTCCTGACTTTC. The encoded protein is CASNSLDSFSGANVLTF.

CDR3 residues: CASSRGSLAGVSYEQYF. The CDR3 nucleotides read TGTGCCAGCAGTCGAGGCTCATTAGCGGGGGTTTCCTACGAGCAGTACTTC. This chain links TRBV3-1 (or the pseudogene TRBV3-2) with TRBJ2-7, with 9 nucleotides matching TRBD2. The CDR3 is 17 amino acids. The V segment lost 6 bases and the J segment 1 base; nucleotides outside the gene matches: 13. Germline loops: CDR1 LGHDT, CDR2 YNNKEL (reference sequence).

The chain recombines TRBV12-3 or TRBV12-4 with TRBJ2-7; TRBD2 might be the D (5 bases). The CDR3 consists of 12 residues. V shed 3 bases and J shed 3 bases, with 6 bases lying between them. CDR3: CASSFRGYEQYF. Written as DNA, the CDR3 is TGTGCCAGCAGTTTTCGGGGCTACGAGCAGTACTTC.

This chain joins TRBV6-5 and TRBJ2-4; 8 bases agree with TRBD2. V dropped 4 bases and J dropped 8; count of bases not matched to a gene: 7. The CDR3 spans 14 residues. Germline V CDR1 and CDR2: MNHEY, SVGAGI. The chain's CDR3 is CASSSGLATDIQYF. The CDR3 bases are TGTGCCAGCAGTTCAGGACTAGCTACGGACATTCAGTACTTC.

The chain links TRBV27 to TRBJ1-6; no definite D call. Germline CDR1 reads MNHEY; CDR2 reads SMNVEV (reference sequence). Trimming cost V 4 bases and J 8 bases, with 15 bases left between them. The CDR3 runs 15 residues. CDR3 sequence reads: CASSSPGSWYSPLHF. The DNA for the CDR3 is TGTGCCAGCAGTTCCCCGGGGAGTTGGTATTCACCCCTCCACTTT.

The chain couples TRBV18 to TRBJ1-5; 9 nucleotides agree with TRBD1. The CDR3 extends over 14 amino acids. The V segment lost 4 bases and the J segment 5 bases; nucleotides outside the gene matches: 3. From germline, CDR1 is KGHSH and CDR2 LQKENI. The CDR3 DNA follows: TGTGCCAGCTCACGGGACAGGGTAGATCAGCCCCAGCATTTT. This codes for CASSRDRVDQPQHF.

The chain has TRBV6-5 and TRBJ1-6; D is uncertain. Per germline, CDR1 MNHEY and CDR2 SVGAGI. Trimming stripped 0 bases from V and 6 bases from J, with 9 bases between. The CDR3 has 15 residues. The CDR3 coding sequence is TGTGCCAGCAGTTACTCCCCACCTACTAATTCACCCCTCCACTTT. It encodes CASSYSPPTNSPLHF.

In DNA form, the CDR3 reads TGTGCCTGGGACAGGGGGCGCGTAAACGAGCAGTACTTC. Protein product: CAWDRGRVNEQYF. The V call is TRBV30, the J call TRBJ2-7; TRBD1 aligns across 10 bases. CDR3 length equals 13 residues. Germline CDR1 reads GTSNPN; CDR2 reads SVGIG (reference sequence). After removal of 5 bases from V and 5 bases from J, the junction contained 6 bases not matched to a gene. Full variable domain (rest looked up from reference TRBV30 and TRBJ2-7): SQTIHQWPATLVQPVGSPLSLECTVEGTSNPNLYWYRQAAGRGLQLLFYSVGIGQISSEVPQNLSASRPQDRQFILSSKKLLLSDSGFYLCAWDRGRVNEQYFGPGTRLTVT.

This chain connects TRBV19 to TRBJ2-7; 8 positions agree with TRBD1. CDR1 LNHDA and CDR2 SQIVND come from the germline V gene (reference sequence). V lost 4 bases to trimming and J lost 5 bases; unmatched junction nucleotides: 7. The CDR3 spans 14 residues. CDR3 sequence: CASSTDRVKNEQYF. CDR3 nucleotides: TGTGCCAGTAGTACGGACAGGGTTAAGAACGAGCAGTACTTC.

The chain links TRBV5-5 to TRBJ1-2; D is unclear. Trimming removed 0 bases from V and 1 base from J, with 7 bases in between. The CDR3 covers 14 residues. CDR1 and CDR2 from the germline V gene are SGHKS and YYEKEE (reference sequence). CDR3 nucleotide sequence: TGTGCCAGCAGCTTGGACGTAGTTAACTATGGCTACACCTTC. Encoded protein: CASSLDVVNYGYTF. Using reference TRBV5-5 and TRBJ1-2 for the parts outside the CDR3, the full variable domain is DAGVTQSPTHLIKTRGQQVTLRCSPISGHKSVSWYQQVLGQGPQFIFQYYEKEERGRGNFPDRFSARQFPNYSSELNVNALLLGDSALYLCASSLDVVNYGYTFGSGTRLTVV.

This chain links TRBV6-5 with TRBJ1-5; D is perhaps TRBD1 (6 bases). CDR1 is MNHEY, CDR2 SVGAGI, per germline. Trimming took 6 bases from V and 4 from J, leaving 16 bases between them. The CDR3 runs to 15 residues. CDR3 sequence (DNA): TGTGCCAGCAGGAGGGGGGGTTTGGGGAATCAGCCCCAGCATTTT. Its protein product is CASRRGGLGNQPQHF.

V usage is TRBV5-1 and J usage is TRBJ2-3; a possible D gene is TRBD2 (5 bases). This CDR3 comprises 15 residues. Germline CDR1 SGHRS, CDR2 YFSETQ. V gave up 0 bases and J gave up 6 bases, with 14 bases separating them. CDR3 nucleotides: TGCGCCAGCAGCTTGGCCGCGCGGGCGTCGGATACGCAGTATTTT. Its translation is CASSLAARASDTQYF.

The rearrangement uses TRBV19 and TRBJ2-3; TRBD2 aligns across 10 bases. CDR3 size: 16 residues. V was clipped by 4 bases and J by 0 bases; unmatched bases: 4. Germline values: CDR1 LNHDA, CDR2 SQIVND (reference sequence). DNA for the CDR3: TGTGCCAGTAGTAAGACTAGCGGGTCTAGCACAGATACGCAGTATTTT. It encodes CASSKTSGSSTDTQYF.

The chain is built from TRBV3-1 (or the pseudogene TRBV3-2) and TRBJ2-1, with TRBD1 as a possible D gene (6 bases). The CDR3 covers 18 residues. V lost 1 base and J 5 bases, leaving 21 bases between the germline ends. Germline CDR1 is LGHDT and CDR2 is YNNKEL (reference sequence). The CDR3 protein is CASSQVVSDRRWDNEQFF. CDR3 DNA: TGTGCCAGCAGCCAAGTAGTATCAGACAGGCGTTGGGACAATGAGCAGTTCTTC.

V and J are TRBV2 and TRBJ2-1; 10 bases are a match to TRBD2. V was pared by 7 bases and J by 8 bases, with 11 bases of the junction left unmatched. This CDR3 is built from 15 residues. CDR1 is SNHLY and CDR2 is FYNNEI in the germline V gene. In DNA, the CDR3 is TGTGCCAGCAACCGAGAGAGCGGGAGGGCACATGAGCAGTTCTTC. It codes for CASNRESGRAHEQFF.

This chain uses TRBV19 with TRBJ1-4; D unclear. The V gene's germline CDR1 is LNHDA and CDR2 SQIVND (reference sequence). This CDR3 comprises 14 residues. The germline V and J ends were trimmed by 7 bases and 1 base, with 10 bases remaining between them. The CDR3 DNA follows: TGTGCCAGTACCACCCTAGGAACTAATGAAAAACTGTTTTTT. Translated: CASTTLGTNEKLFF. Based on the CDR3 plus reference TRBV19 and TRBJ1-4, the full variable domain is DGGITQSPKYLFRKEGQNVTLSCEQNLNHDAMYWYRQDPGQGLRLIYYSQIVNDFQKGDIAEGYSVSREKKESFPLTVTSAQKNPTAFYLCASTTLGTNEKLFFGSGTQLSVL.

The CDR3 DNA sequence: TGTGCCAGCTCACCACCGGATCGGGGAGGGTACGAGCAGTACTTC. It yields the protein CASSPPDRGGYEQYF. The chain couples TRBV18 to TRBJ2-7; 7 nucleotides align to TRBD2. CDR3 length: 15 amino acids. Germline V gene data show CDR1 as KGHSH and CDR2 as LQKENI. V shed 0 bases and J 4 bases; nucleotides not matched to a gene: 6.

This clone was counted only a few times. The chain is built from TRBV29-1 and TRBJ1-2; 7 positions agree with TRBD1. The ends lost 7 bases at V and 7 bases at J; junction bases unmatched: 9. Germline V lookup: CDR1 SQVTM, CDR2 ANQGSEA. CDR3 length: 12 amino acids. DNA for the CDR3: TGCAGCGCCGTGACAGGGTCGGGTGGCTACACCTTC. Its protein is CSAVTGSGGYTF.

The CDR3 nucleotides read TGCAGCGCCTCCTACACCGGGGAGCTGTTTTTT. Translated: CSASYTGELFF. This chain joins TRBV29-1 and TRBJ2-2; no reliable D call. Germline CDR1 and CDR2: SQVTM and ANQGSEA. The CDR3 loop spans 11 amino acids. Trimming took 7 bases from V and 3 from J, leaving 6 bases between them.

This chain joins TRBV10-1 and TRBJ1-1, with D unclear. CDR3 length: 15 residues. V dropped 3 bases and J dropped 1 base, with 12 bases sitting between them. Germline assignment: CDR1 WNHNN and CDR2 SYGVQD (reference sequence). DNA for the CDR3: TGCGCCAGCAGTGACGGGTCTCTATCGAACACTGAAGCTTTCTTT. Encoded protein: CASSDGSLSNTEAFF.

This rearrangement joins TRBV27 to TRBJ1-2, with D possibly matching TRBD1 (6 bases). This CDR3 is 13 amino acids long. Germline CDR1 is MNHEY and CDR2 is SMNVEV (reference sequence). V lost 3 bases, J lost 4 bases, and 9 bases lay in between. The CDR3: CASSFTGSYGYTF. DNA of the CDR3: TGTGCCAGCAGTTTCACAGGGTCCTATGGCTACACCTTC.